The 29 T cell receptor beta chains listed next were all sequenced from one sample in a study of control samples from healthy donors and cancer patients. Sequencing was performed with immunoSEQ multiplex PCR; in TCRdb, only in-frame clones are kept and a portion is missing. The sample holds about 150,000 clones, approximately 88% seen once. Sequencing was carried out using blood. The source is a man aged 30 to 39 in good health.

The chain has TRBV6-5 and TRBJ2-7, with 9 bases matching TRBD1. V lost 0 bases and J lost 3; bases outside the gene matches: 6. Looked up from germline, CDR1 is MNHEY and CDR2 is SVGAGI. The CDR3 covers 16 residues. The chain's CDR3 is CASSYSNRDRVYEQYF. DNA for the CDR3: TGTGCCAGCAGTTACTCAAACCGGGACAGGGTCTACGAGCAGTACTTC.

The V call is TRBV2, the J call TRBJ2-7, with 7 bases fitting TRBD1. The CDR3 has 13 residues. V was clipped by 6 bases and J by 2 bases; unmatched bases: 4. CDR1 is SNHLY and CDR2 is FYNNEI in the germline V gene. The CDR3 protein is CASSRQGPYEQYF. The DNA for the CDR3 is TGTGCCAGCAGCCGACAGGGCCCCTACGAGCAGTACTTC.

The rearrangement joins TRBV14 to TRBJ2-1; a possible D gene is TRBD2 (5 bases). V gave up 1 base and J gave up 9 bases, with 13 bases separating them. The V gene's germline CDR1 is SGHDN and CDR2 FVKESK. CDR3 length equals 14 residues. The CDR3 loop is CASSQVRRAAEQFF. DNA for the CDR3: TGTGCCAGCAGCCAAGTCCGGCGGGCAGCTGAGCAGTTCTTC.

The rearrangement links TRBV19 to TRBJ2-1; TRBD1 might be the D (6 bases). Germline V gene data show CDR1 as LNHDA and CDR2 as SQIVND (reference sequence). This CDR3 has 13 residues. Trimming shortened V by 4 bases and J by 5 bases, and 9 bases separated the two germline ends. CDR3 nucleotide sequence: TGTGCCAGTAGTACGGACAGAAACAATGAGCAGTTCTTC. Translating it yields CASSTDRNNEQFF.

This chain connects TRBV24-1 to TRBJ2-2; no firm D call. The CDR3 length is 15 residues. With 4 bases removed from V and 1 base from J, the gap between germline ends came to 9 bases. From germline, CDR1 is KGHDR and CDR2 SFDVKD. The chain's CDR3 is CATSDRTENTGELFF. The CDR3 nucleotides read TGTGCCACCAGTGACCGTACAGAGAACACCGGGGAGCTGTTTTTT.

This chain's CDR3 is CASGWGTVRYNEQFF. CDR3 DNA: TGTGCCAGCGGGTGGGGGACCGTGAGGTACAATGAGCAGTTCTTC. The chain employs TRBV3-1 (or the pseudogene TRBV3-2) and TRBJ2-1; D may correspond to TRBD1 or TRBD2 (5 bases each). The ends were cut back, 8 bases at V and 4 bases at J, with 18 bases in the middle. The germline V gene encodes CDR1 LGHDT and CDR2 YNNKEL (reference sequence). CDR3 length equals 15 residues.

This sequence joins TRBV25-1 and TRBJ2-5; D call uncertain. In germline, CDR1 is MGHDK, CDR2 SYGVNS. Trimming stripped 3 bases from V and 2 bases from J, with 13 bases between. This CDR3 is 15 amino acids long. The CDR3 spells CASSDPFDQQETQYF. The CDR3 DNA follows: TGTGCCAGCAGTGATCCCTTCGACCAACAAGAGACCCAGTACTTC.

V is TRBV19 and J is TRBJ2-1; 9 bases are shared with TRBD1. The length of the CDR3 is 15 residues. The V gene end was trimmed by 8 bases and the J gene end by 4 bases; junction bases not matched to a gene: 9. Germline CDR1 is LNHDA and CDR2 is SQIVND (reference sequence). The CDR3 sequence is CASRSEGQGYNEQFF. CDR3 sequence (DNA): TGTGCCAGTCGTAGTGAGGGACAGGGATACAATGAGCAGTTCTTC.

This chain links TRBV24-1 with TRBJ1-1; no clear D gene. CDR3 length: 13 amino acids. V was shortened by 1 base and J by 0 bases, with 2 bases between the two germline ends. Germline V gene sequence: CDR1 KGHDR, CDR2 SFDVKD. The CDR3, as DNA: TGTGCCACCAGTGATTTAATGAACACTGAAGCTTTCTTT. This sequence encodes CATSDLMNTEAFF.

V is TRBV30 and J is TRBJ1-6; 8 bases match TRBD1. With V trimmed by 5 bases and J by 7 bases, 10 bases remained unmatched. Germline values: CDR1 GTSNPN, CDR2 SVGIG (reference sequence). The CDR3 extends over 15 amino acids. The CDR3 spells CAWGPPDRDNSPLHF. The DNA of the CDR3 is TGTGCCTGGGGGCCCCCGGACAGGGACAATTCACCCCTCCACTTT.

The V gene is TRBV29-1, the J gene TRBJ2-7; a weak D match, TRBD2 (6 bases). With 5 bases removed from V and 3 bases from J, the gap between germline ends came to 11 bases. This CDR3 comprises 12 residues. The germline V gene encodes CDR1 SQVTM and CDR2 ANQGSEA. The CDR3 sequence is CSVRGYSYEQYF. The CDR3, as DNA: TGCAGCGTTCGGGGGTACAGCTACGAGCAGTACTTC.

V usage is TRBV12-3 or TRBV12-4 and J usage is TRBJ1-1, with D uncertain. V was shortened by 6 bases and J by 2 bases, with 4 bases between the two germline ends. The CDR3 is made up of 11 amino acids. The CDR3 protein is CASSGNTEAFF. The CDR3 coding sequence is TGTGCCAGCAGCGGTAACACTGAAGCTTTCTTT.

Only one count was recorded for this clone. The gene calls are TRBV19 and TRBJ1-2; possibly TRBD1 for D (5 bases). The CDR3 has 11 residues. Germline loops: CDR1 LNHDA, CDR2 SQIVND (reference sequence). Trimming cost V 11 bases and J 7 bases, with 14 bases left between them. The CDR3 DNA follows: TGTGCCTTTGGGGGTGATGTTGGCTACACCTTC. This translates into CAFGGDVGYTF.

V and J are TRBV7-2 and TRBJ2-6; 12 positions match TRBD2. The CDR3 totals 18 residues. Looked up from germline, CDR1 is SGHTA and CDR2 is FQGNSA. The ends lost 2 bases at V and 0 bases at J; junction bases unmatched: 2. The CDR3 loop reads CASSLKLAGGSGANVLTF. The DNA of the CDR3 is TGTGCCAGCAGCTTAAAACTAGCGGGGGGCTCTGGGGCCAACGTCCTGACTTTC.

The chain recombines TRBV4-1 with TRBJ1-4; possible D gene TRBD1, 6 bases. The germline V gene encodes CDR1 MGHRA and CDR2 YSYEKL. The CDR3 is 17 amino acids. The germline V and J ends were trimmed by 0 bases and 0 bases, with 11 bases remaining between them. CDR3 in amino acids: CASSQDPGAATNEKLFF. Here the CDR3 DNA reads TGCGCCAGCAGCCAAGACCCAGGGGCAGCAACTAATGAAAAACTGTTTTTT.

This chain joins TRBV18 and TRBJ1-1; D unresolved. The CDR3 sequence is 12 residues long. The ends were cut back, 6 bases at V and 0 bases at J, with 5 bases in the middle. The germline CDR1 and CDR2 sequences are KGHSH and LQKENI. The CDR3 bases are TGTGCCAGCTCGGTACTGAACACTGAAGCTTTCTTT. This translates into CASSVLNTEAFF. Variable domain in full (rest from reference TRBV18 and TRBJ1-1): NAGVMQNPRHLVRRRGQEARLRCSPMKGHSHVYWYRQLPEEGLKFMVYLQKENIIDESGMPKERFSAEFPKEGPSILRIQQVVRGDSAAYFCASSVLNTEAFFGQGTRLTVV.

This chain connects TRBV4-2 to TRBJ1-2; 12 bases agree with TRBD1. This CDR3 contains 15 residues. CDR1 is LGHNA, CDR2 YNFKEQ, per germline. V was clipped by 4 bases and J by 5 bases; unmatched bases: 5. In DNA, the CDR3 is TGTGCCAGCAGCCCCGGGACAGGGGGCGAGTATGGCTACACCTTC. Its translation: CASSPGTGGEYGYTF.

The rearrangement uses TRBV11-2 and TRBJ2-3, with 9 bases identical to TRBD2. Germline V gene lookup returns CDR1 SGHAT and CDR2 FQNNGV. Trimming removed 1 base from V and 5 bases from J; junction bases left unmatched: 7. This CDR3 comprises 16 residues. CDR3 in DNA: TGTGCCAGCAGCTTAGTTCTAGCGGGGACGGTAGATACGCAGTATTTT. Its translation: CASSLVLAGTVDTQYF.

The V and J genes are TRBV11-1 and TRBJ2-1; D is possibly TRBD2 (6 bases). The CDR3 runs to 13 residues. Germline values: CDR1 SGHAT, CDR2 FQDESV (reference sequence). V lost 5 bases to trimming and J lost 6 bases, with 11 bases between them. The CDR3 region is CASSQGTANEQFF. The CDR3 DNA reads as TGTGCCAGCAGCCAAGGGACTGCCAATGAGCAGTTCTTC.

This clone was seen only once. The chain recombines TRBV5-1 with TRBJ2-1; D gene uncertain. V lost 0 bases and J lost 0, with 7 bases in between. Germline V CDR1 and CDR2: SGHRS, YFSETQ. This CDR3 comprises 15 residues. DNA of the CDR3: TGCGCCAGCAGCTTGGAGGGATTCTCCTACAATGAGCAGTTCTTC. It yields the protein CASSLEGFSYNEQFF.

The chain recombines TRBV11-2 with TRBJ2-7, with TRBD2 matching over 11 bases. The CDR3 consists of 16 residues. V shed 3 bases, J shed 0 bases, and the junction held 4 bases outside the gene matches. Germline loops: CDR1 SGHAT, CDR2 FQNNGV. Here the CDR3 DNA reads TGTGCCAGCAGCTTCCTCACTAGCGGGAGCTCCTACGAGCAGTACTTC. Protein product: CASSFLTSGSSYEQYF. Looking up the rest from reference TRBV11-2 and TRBJ2-7 gives the full variable domain: EAGVAQSPRYKIIEKRQSVAFWCNPISGHATLYWYQQILGQGPKLLIQFQNNGVVDDSQLPKDRFSAERLKGVDSTLKIQPAKLEDSAVYLCASSFLTSGSSYEQYFGPGTRLTVT.

V is TRBV3-1 (or the pseudogene TRBV3-2) and J is TRBJ2-1, with unresolved D. V was cut by 2 bases and J by 6 bases, with 5 bases left in between. This CDR3 contains 12 residues. Germline assignment: CDR1 LGHDT and CDR2 YNNKEL (reference sequence). DNA of the CDR3: TGTGCCAGCAGCCAATTGGGCAATGAGCAGTTCTTC. Protein: CASSQLGNEQFF.

This chain joins TRBV28 and TRBJ2-3, with 9 bases lining up with TRBD2. CDR1 and CDR2 (germline): MDHEN, SYDVKM. The CDR3 is 13 residues long. Losses at the gene ends were 8 bases for V and 3 bases for J; bases not matched to a gene: 3. The CDR3 protein is CASLRGGTDTQYF. In DNA, the CDR3 is TGTGCCAGCCTGCGGGGGGGGACAGATACGCAGTATTTT.

In this sample, this clone turned up a few times. This chain connects TRBV9 to TRBJ2-7; TRBD1 matches 8 bases. The CDR3 runs 16 residues. V trimming: 4 bases; J trimming: 1 base; junction bases outside the gene matches: 10. Germline V gives CDR1 SGDLS, CDR2 YYNGEE. The DNA of the CDR3 is TGTGCCAGCAGCCCCGACAGGGGCGAGGGTTCCTACGAGCAGTACTTC. Translation: CASSPDRGEGSYEQYF. Drawing the rest from reference TRBV9 and TRBJ2-7, the complete variable domain is DSGVTQTPKHLITATGQRVTLRCSPRSGDLSVYWYQQSLDQGLQFLIQYYNGEERAKGNILERFSAQQFPDLHSELNLSSLELGDSALYFCASSPDRGEGSYEQYFGPGTRLTVT.

This chain joins TRBV5-8 and TRBJ1-2; a possible D gene is TRBD1 (6 bases). Trimming cost V 3 bases and J 8 bases, with 17 bases left between them. Germline V CDR1 and CDR2: SGHTS, YDEGEE. The CDR3 consists of 14 residues. The CDR3 protein is CASSWERGVQGYTF. DNA for the CDR3: TGTGCCAGCAGCTGGGAAAGGGGGGTCCAGGGCTACACCTTC.

The rearrangement uses TRBV6-2 or TRBV6-3 and TRBJ2-7, with D possibly called TRBD1 or TRBD2 (5 bases each). Germline-derived CDR1 and CDR2 are MNHEY and SVGEGT. The CDR3 covers 14 residues. V lost 4 bases, J lost 6 bases, and 16 bases lay in between. CDR3 residues: CASSSPRDLFEQYF. CDR3 DNA: TGTGCCAGCAGTTCGCCTAGGGACCTCTTCGAGCAGTACTTC.

The V gene is TRBV11-3, the J gene TRBJ2-1; D uncertain. The V end was cut by 1 base, the J end by 9 bases, with 7 bases between. Germline CDR1 SGHNT, CDR2 YENEEA. The CDR3 is 12 amino acids. CDR3 DNA: TGTGCCAGCAGCTTAGGGCCAGCTGAGCAGTTCTTC. Protein product: CASSLGPAEQFF.

This clone was found once. J is TRBJ2-1 and V is TRBV30; weak D call: TRBD2 (5 bases). The CDR3 runs to 14 residues. V was shortened by 5 bases and J by 6 bases, with 17 bases between the two germline ends. Looked up from germline, CDR1 is GTSNPN and CDR2 is SVGIG (reference sequence). The CDR3 region is CAWGLSPASNEQFF. CDR3 nucleotide sequence: TGTGCCTGGGGACTTTCCCCGGCGTCCAATGAGCAGTTCTTC. Complete variable domain (other parts from reference TRBV30 and TRBJ2-1): SQTIHQWPATLVQPVGSPLSLECTVEGTSNPNLYWYRQAAGRGLQLLFYSVGIGQISSEVPQNLSASRPQDRQFILSSKKLLLSDSGFYLCAWGLSPASNEQFFGPGTRLTVL.

The J gene is TRBJ1-4, the V gene TRBV6-5; the D gene is possibly TRBD1 (5 bases). Germline-derived CDR1 and CDR2 are MNHEY and SVGAGI. Trimming removed 4 bases at V and 7 bases at J, with 19 bases between. CDR3 size: 16 residues. The CDR3 loop reads CASSSTNRPGGEKLFF. The CDR3 DNA is TGTGCCAGCAGTTCGACAAACAGGCCGGGCGGTGAAAAACTGTTTTTT.